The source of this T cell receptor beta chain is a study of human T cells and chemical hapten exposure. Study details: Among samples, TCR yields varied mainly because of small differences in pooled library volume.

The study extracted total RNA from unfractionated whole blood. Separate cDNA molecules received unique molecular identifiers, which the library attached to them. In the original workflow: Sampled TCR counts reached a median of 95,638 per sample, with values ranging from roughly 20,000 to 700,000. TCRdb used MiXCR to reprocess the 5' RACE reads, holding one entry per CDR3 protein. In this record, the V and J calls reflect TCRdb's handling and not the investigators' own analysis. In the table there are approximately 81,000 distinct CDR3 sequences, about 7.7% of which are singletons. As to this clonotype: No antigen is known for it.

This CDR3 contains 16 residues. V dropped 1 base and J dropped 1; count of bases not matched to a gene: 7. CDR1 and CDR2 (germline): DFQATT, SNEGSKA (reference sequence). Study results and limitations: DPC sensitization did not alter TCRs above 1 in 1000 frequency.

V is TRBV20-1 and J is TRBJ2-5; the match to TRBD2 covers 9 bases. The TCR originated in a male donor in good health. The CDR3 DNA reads TGCAGTGCTAGAGCCTCGACTAGCGGCGGCCAAGAGACCCAGTACTTC. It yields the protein CSARASTSGGQETQYF.